Detailed here is one TCR beta chain. The antigen remains unidentified. The data originate from a study of cytotoxic CD8 clonotypes in ibrutinib-treated CLL. Study context: Partial responses totalled approximately 25 and complete responses 2; after median 68 months, about 15 remained remitted and about twelve progressed. Averaging across samples gave roughly 260,000 productive templates and fewer than 100,000 productive rearrangements. Study observations and caveats: Sustained-remission patients were sampled at one set of times and progressing patients at different ones.

The junction had 1 base not matched to a gene; V was cut back by 4 bases and J by 7 bases. Germline lookup yields CDR1 SGHRS and CDR2 YFSETQ. This CDR3 spans 11 amino acids. Sequenced by immunoSEQ multiplex PCR; TCRdb stores in-frame clones only, minus some. There are roughly 130,000 clones in the sample; approximately 90% occur only once, and 10% to 11% lies in the top ten. The receptor was isolated from a human donor with chronic lymphocytic leukemia. This rearrangement joins TRBV5-1 to TRBJ1-1; 7 bases line up with TRBD1. The sample was PBMCs, taken after 12 months of ibrutinib treatment. For the CDR3, the DNA is TGCGCCAGCAGCGGGGACAGTGAAGCTTTCTTT. Protein: CASSGDSEAFF.